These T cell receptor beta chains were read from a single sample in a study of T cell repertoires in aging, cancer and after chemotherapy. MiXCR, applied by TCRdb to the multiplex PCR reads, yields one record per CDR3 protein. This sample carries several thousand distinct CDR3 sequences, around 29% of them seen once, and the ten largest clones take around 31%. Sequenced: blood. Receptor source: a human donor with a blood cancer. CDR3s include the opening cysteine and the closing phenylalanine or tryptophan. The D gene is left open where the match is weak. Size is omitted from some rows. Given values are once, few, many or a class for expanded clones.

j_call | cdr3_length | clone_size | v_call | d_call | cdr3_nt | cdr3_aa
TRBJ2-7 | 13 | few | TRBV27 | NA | TGTGCCAGCAGTTCCTCCTATAGAAAGGAGCAGTACTTC | CASSSSYRKEQYF
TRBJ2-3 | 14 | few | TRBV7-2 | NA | TGTGCCAGCAGCCTACGAGGGCAAACAGATACGCAGTATTTT | CASSLRGQTDTQYF
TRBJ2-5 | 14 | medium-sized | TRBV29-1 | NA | TGCAGCGTTGAGGGGGTAAACAGAAGAGAGACCCAGTACTTC | CSVEGVNRRETQYF
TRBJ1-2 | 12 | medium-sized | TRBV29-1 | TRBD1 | TGCAGCGGATTACAGGGGGGCGGTGGCTACACCTTC | CSGLQGGGGYTF
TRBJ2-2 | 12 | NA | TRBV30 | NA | TGTGCCTGGAGTAGGGTTTCCGGGGAGCTGTTTTTT | CAWSRVSGELFF
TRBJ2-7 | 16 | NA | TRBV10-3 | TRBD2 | TGTGCCAGCAAGAAAAGGGGGACTAGCGCCGGATACGAGCAGTACTTC | CASKKRGTSAGYEQYF
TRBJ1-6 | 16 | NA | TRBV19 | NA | TGTGCCAGTAGTATCCTGGGGGTAACCTATAATTCACCCCTCCACTTT | CASSILGVTYNSPLHF
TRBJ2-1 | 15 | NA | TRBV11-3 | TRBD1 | TGTGCCAGCAGCATCTCTCCGGGACAGTACAATGAGCAGTTCTTC | CASSISPGQYNEQFF
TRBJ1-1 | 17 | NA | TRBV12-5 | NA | TGTGCTAGTGGTTTGGCCCTTGGTGCAGGGGCCGGGACTGAAGCTTTCTTT | CASGLALGAGAGTEAFF
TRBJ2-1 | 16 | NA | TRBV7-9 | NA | TGTGCCAGCAGCGCGTCGAGAGGGGCTACCTACAATGAGCAGTTCTTC | CASSASRGATYNEQFF
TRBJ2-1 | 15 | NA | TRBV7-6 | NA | TGTGCCAGCAGCCCTGGGGGGACCAGGTACAATGAGCAGTTCTTC | CASSPGGTRYNEQFF
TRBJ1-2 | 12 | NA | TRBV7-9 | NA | TGTGCCAGCAGGTCGTATGATAGTGGCTACACCTTC | CASRSYDSGYTF
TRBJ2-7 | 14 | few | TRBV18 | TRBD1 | TGTGCCAGCTCACCGGGACAGGGGGCTTACGAGCAGTACTTC | CASSPGQGAYEQYF
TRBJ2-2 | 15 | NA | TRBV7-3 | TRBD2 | TGTGCCAGCAACCCGCGGGGGGGCTTCACCGGGGAGCTGTTTTTT | CASNPRGGFTGELFF
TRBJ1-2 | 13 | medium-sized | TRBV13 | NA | TGTGCCAGCAGCTTCGGCGCTAACTATGGCTACACCTTC | CASSFGANYGYTF